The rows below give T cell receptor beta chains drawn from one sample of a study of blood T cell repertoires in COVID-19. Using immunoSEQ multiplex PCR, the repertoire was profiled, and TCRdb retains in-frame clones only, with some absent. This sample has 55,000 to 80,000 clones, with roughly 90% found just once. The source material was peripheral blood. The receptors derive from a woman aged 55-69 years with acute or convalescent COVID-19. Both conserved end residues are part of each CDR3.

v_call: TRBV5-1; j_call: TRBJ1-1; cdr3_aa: CASSLGGGSTEAFF
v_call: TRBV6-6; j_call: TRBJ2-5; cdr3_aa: CASRAVPETQYF
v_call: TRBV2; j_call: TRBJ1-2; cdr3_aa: CASQRGSGLNGYTF
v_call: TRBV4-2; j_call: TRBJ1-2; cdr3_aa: CASSQGLGIGTASFYGYTF
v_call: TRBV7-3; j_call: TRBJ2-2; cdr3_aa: CASSPGTGANTGELFF
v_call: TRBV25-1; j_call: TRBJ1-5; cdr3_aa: CASSGRDRAQHF
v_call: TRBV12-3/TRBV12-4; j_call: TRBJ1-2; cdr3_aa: CASSLKPGHGYTF
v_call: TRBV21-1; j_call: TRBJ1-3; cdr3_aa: CASSKDGRTTSGNTIYF
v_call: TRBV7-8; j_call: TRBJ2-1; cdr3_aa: CASSLDQGYNEQFF
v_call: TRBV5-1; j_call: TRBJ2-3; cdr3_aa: CASSRQGGSSTDTQYF
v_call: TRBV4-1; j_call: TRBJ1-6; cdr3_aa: CASSQDRGRSHNSPLHF
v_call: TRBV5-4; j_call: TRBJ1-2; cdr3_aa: CASSSRQGGGYTF
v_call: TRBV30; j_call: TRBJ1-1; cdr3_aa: CAWSVSSGTEAFF
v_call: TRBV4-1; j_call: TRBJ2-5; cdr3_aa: CASKPEGLAGGLETQYF
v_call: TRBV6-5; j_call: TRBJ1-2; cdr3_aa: CASSSYGVDLYGYTF
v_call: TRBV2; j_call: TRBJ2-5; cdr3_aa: CASSEEGLAGETQYF
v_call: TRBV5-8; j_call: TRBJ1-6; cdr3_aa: CASSRGKVSSYNSPLHF
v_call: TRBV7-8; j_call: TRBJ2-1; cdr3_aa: CASSLIPGPSGDEQFF
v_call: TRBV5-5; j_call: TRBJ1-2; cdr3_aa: CASSDRGAVYGYTF
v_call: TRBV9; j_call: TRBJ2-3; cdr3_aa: CASSVERGYTDTQYF
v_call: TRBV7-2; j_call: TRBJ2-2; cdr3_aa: CASSLGPQAAGELFF
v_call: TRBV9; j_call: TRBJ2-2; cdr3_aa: CASSPILNTGELFF
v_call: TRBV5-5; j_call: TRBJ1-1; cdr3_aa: CASSLFTGGEVEAFF
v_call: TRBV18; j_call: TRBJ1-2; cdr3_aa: CASSPGGWDYGYTF
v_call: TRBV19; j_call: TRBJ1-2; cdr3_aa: CASSPPLLWNYGYTF
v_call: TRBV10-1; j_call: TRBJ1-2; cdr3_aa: CASSEQPNYGYTF
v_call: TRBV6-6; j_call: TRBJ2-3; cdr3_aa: CASSPVSGSTDTQYF
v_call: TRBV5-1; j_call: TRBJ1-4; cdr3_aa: CASSTGGRVPSNEKLFF
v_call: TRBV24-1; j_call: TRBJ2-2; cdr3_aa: CATSLGRGAYTGELFF
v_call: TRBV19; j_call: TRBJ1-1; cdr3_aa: CASRTGGTQNTEAFF
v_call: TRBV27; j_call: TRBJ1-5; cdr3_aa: CASRGQAQPQHF
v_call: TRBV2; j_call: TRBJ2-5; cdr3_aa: CASSPDRGRLETQYF
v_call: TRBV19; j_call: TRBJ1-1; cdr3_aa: CASSSTGGVRTEAFF
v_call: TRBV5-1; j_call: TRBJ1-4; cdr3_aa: CASSLESVATNEKLFF
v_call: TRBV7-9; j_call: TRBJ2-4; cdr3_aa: CASSLGFAAFQNIQYF
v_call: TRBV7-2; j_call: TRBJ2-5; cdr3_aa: CASSVSGGGQETQYF
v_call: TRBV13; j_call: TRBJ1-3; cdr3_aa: CASSFDEEPGNTIYF
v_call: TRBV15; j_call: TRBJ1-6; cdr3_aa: CATSRDHAVNSPLHF
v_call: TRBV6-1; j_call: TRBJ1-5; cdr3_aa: CASSELLGPTPQHF
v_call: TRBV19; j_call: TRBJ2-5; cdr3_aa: CASSIAGETQYF
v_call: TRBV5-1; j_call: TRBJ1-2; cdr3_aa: CASSLEPRWRPYGYTF
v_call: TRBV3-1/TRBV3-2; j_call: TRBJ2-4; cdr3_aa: CASSQGSGRALSKNIQYF
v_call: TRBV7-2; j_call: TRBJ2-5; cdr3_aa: CASSLRRAWYF
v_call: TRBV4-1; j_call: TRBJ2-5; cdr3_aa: CASSQLPTGGGETQYF
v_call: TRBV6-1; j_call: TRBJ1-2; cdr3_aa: CASSELGAPWAF
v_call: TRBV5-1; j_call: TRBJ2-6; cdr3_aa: CASSLSPGRTGANVLTF
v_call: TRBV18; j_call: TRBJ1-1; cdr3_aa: CASSPPGRENTEAFF
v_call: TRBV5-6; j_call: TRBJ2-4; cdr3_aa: CASSFLTGRAKNIQYF
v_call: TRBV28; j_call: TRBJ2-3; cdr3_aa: CASRSPLAGGRTSTDTQYF
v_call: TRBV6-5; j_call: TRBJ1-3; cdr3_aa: CASSLGQGVNTIYF
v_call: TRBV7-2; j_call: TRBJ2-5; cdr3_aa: CASSRGAGETQYF
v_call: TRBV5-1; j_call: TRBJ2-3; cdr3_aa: CASSLEGLGEDTQYF
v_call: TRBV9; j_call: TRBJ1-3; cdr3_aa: CASSEDRGFPSGNTIYF
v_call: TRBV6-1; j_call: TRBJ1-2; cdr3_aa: CASSEAAGGVYGYTF